The 14 T cell receptor beta chains given below trace back to one sample, sequenced in a study of Tregs in tolerant kidney transplant recipients. Some clones are missing from TCRdb's copy, which holds only in-frame ones; the method was immunoSEQ multiplex PCR. The sample has 2,500 or so clones. The nonmyeloablative bone marrow transplants came from related graft donors, with transient mixed chimerism. The sample was CD8+ T cells from blood (PBMCs), taken 6 months after the transplant. These receptors were taken from a human patient who received a combined kidney and bone marrow transplant. A subset of T cells may come from the graft donor.

Regarding this clone: The read gets to within 3 residues of the CDR3 end, and the germline J gene fills in the rest. The chain joins TRBV7-8 to TRBJ2-3; 10 bases fit TRBD2. This CDR3 has 17 residues. Per the germline V gene, CDR1 is SGHVS and CDR2 is FQNEAQ. Trimming at V came to 4 bases and at J to 2 bases, leaving 9 bases not matched to a gene. CDR3 protein: CASSSGPSGSSTDTQYF. The sequenced CDR3 bases are TGTGCCAGCAGCTCAGGGCCTAGCGGGAGCTCCACAGATACG.

On this clone itself: The read terminates 3 residues ahead of where the CDR3 ends, so the germline J gene completes it. The rearrangement links TRBV10-2 to TRBJ2-3; 12 bases agree with TRBD1. Unmatched junction bases numbered 11, after V lost 10 bases and J lost 3 bases. The germline gives CDR1 WSHSY, CDR2 SAAADI. The CDR3 is made up of 16 amino acids. CDR3 region: CATLPGQGALTDTQYF. The CDR3 DNA, read in part, is TGCGCCACCCTTCCGGGACAGGGGGCGTTAACAGATACG.

On this clone: Read coverage stops 3 residues before the CDR3 terminus; the germline J gene supplies the remainder. This chain uses TRBV28 with TRBJ1-6; D is perhaps TRBD1 (5 bases). Germline values: CDR1 MDHEN, CDR2 SYDVKM. The CDR3 totals 17 residues. The V end lost 6 bases, the J end lost 0 bases, and 15 bases lay between the germline ends. CDR3 amino acids: CASRSPGEGSYNSPLHF. The CDR3 bases that were read are TGTGCCAGCAGATCCCCGGGGGAAGGCTCCTATAATTCACCC.

This clone is labeled medium-sized based on frequency. The read ends 3 residues shy of where the CDR3 ends; the end is completed using the germline J gene. The chain recombines TRBV3-1 (or the pseudogene TRBV3-2) with TRBJ2-4, with 8 positions matching TRBD2. Trimming took 1 base from V and 6 from J; bases not matched to a gene: 2. Germline assignment: CDR1 LGHDT and CDR2 YNNKEL (reference sequence). The CDR3 runs 14 residues. CDR3 in amino acids: CASSQVSGRNIQYF. The DNA read from the CDR3 is TGTGCCAGCAGCCAAGTGAGCGGGAGAAACATT.

Comments on this clone: The read terminates 3 residues ahead of where the CDR3 ends, so the germline J gene completes it. This rearrangement joins TRBV7-6 to TRBJ1-3, with 7 positions matching TRBD1. V shed 5 bases, J shed 2 bases, and the junction held 3 bases outside the gene matches. The CDR3 length is 14 residues. Per germline, CDR1 SGHVS and CDR2 FNYEAQ. This CDR3 is CASSPTGAGNTIYF. CDR3 bases read: TGTGCCAGCAGCCCAACAGGGGCTGGAAACACC.

Notes on this clone: The CDR3 end falls 3 residues outside the read, so it is completed with the germline J gene. The chain links TRBV27 to TRBJ2-7; D not resolved. The CDR3 covers 13 residues. The germline V gene has CDR1 MNHEY and CDR2 SMNVEV (reference sequence). V shed 0 bases and J shed 2 bases, with 5 bases lying between them. The CDR3 loop reads CASSLSSTYEQYF. The sequenced CDR3 bases are TGTGCCAGCAGTTTATCTTCTACCTACGAG.

To note about this clone: Coverage ceases 3 residues before the CDR3 finishes, and the germline J gene fills in the end. This chain joins TRBV15 and TRBJ1-5, with D unresolved. Germline loops: CDR1 LNHNV, CDR2 YYDKDF (reference sequence). Trimming removed 0 bases at V and 0 bases at J, with 6 bases between. The CDR3 is 15 residues long. The part of the CDR3 DNA that was read is TGTGCCACCAGCAGAGAACAGTATAGCAATCAGCCC. This sequence encodes CATSREQYSNQP. The full CDR3 is CATSREQYSNQPQHF.

The CDR3 protein is CASSSRETGTDTQYF. CDR3 DNA (partial): TGTGCCAGCAGCTCCAGGGAGACCGGCACAGATACG. This sequence joins TRBV5-4 and TRBJ2-3; D may match TRBD1 or TRBD2 (5 bases each). The read gets to within 3 residues of the CDR3 end, and the germline J gene fills in the rest. From germline, CDR1 is SGHNT and CDR2 YYREEE (reference sequence). The CDR3 totals 15 residues. Trimming left V 3 bases short and J 1 base short, with 12 bases between.

This clone registers medium-sized (0.01 to 0.1%) by frequency. The junction departs from germline at one end; a sequencing error may be responsible. The read terminates 3 residues before the CDR3 end, so the remaining end is supplied by the germline J gene. The chain is built from TRBV4-2 and TRBJ1-2; 11 bases line up with TRBD1. Germline values: CDR1 LGHNA, CDR2 YNFKEQ. The CDR3 covers 15 residues. CDR3 loop: CASSPSWTGGNGYTF. The covered CDR3 bases are TGCGCCAGCAGCCCCAGCTGGACAGGGGGCAATGGC.

As regards this clone: The CDR3 end lies 3 residues beyond the end of the read and is filled in from the germline J gene. V gene TRBV2 combines with J gene TRBJ1-4, with TRBD1 matching 7 bases. Germline CDR1 reads SNHLY; CDR2 reads FYNNEI. Trimming removed 0 bases from V and 4 bases from J; junction bases left unmatched: 14. There are 19 residues in the CDR3. The covered CDR3 bases are TGTGCCAGCAGTGAAGCGTGGGACAGACCACCGGCGGGTAATGAAAAA. As protein: CASSEAWDRPPAGNEK. From start to end, the CDR3 is CASSEAWDRPPAGNEKLFF.

On this clone itself: The CDR3 end falls 3 residues outside the read, so it is completed with the germline J gene. The chain employs TRBV4-1 and TRBJ2-1; 8 bases are a match to TRBD2. CDR3 length: 15 amino acids. Germline CDR1 MGHRA, CDR2 YSYEKL. The junction had 8 bases not matched to a gene; V was cut back by 2 bases and J by 8 bases. The covered CDR3 bases are TGCGCCAGCAGCCAAAAAGCGGGAGTCTTCGATGAG. It specifies CASSQKAGVFDE. The whole CDR3 region reads CASSQKAGVFDEQFF.

Comment on this clone: The CDR3 end lies 3 residues beyond the end of the read and is filled in from the germline J gene. The chain employs TRBV2 and TRBJ2-5; D is undetermined. In germline, CDR1 is SNHLY, CDR2 FYNNEI. The V end lost 2 bases, the J end lost 2 bases, and 6 bases lay between the germline ends. This CDR3 is 13 amino acids long. CDR3 protein: CASSELRQETQYF. The covered CDR3 bases are TGTGCCAGCAGTGAATTACGGCAAGAGACC.

Concerning this clone itself: The read finishes 3 residues shy of the CDR3 end, and the germline J gene is used to complete it. The V call is TRBV20-1, the J call TRBJ2-2; D is perhaps TRBD2 (6 bases). Germline V lookup: CDR1 DFQATT, CDR2 SNEGSKA (reference sequence). The CDR3 covers 13 residues. The V gene lost 3 bases and the J gene lost 1 base, with 6 bases spanning the gap. The sequenced CDR3 bases are TGCAGTGCTAGCGGGGGGAACACCGGGGAG. This codes for CSASGGNTGE. The CDR3 as a whole reads CSASGGNTGELFF.

A note on this clone: The read ends 3 residues early relative to the CDR3; the germline J gene fills the gap. This chain joins TRBV7-9 and TRBJ2-1, with a weak D call TRBD2 (5 bases). The V gene's germline CDR1 is SEHNR and CDR2 FQNEAQ (reference sequence). The CDR3 loop spans 11 amino acids. The ends were cut back, 7 bases at V and 8 bases at J, with 9 bases in the middle. CDR3 bases read: TGTGCCAGCAAATATAGCGATGAG. Encoded protein: CASKYSDE. The CDR3, in full, reads CASKYSDEQFF.